The clone carrying this T cell receptor beta chain has only a few counts. Its antigen is undetermined. Naive CD8 libraries used roughly 18,000 to 1,000,000 sorted cells and 10%, 30% or 50% RNA. Sorting captured naive CD8 T cells as CD8+CD4-CCR7+CD45RA+. Between the trimmed V and J ends, which lost 3 bases and 0 bases, there was a span of 11 bases. The CDR3 covers 15 residues. Previously described methods and listed TCR primers produced bulk TCR libraries. TCRdb itself ran the PCR reads through MiXCR, one entry per CDR3 protein. This sample carries 460,000 or so distinct CDR3 sequences, roughly 25% of them seen once, and the ten largest clones take under 0.8%. The entry originates in a study of molecular identifiers for immune sequencing clone quantification. Broader study findings: Highly expanded clone sizes could be underestimated through barcode sharing by identical TCR molecules.

This TCR was sampled from a human donor in good health. Some libraries in this study had Jurkat cell RNA spiked in. The gene calls are TRBV12-3 or TRBV12-4 and TRBJ1-1; D is uncertain. Sequencing was performed on naive CD8+ T cells from blood, with Jurkat cell RNA spiked in. Subset meaning: FACS-sorted CD8+CD4-CCR7+CD45RA+ naive T cells. As DNA, the CDR3 is TGTGCCAGCAGTTTCCAGACCGGGATGAACACTGAAGCTTTCTTT. Protein: CASSFQTGMNTEAFF.